Listed below are T cell receptor beta chains from one sample, sequenced in a study of shared clonotypes between healthy human individuals. Sequencing was performed with immunoSEQ multiplex PCR; in TCRdb, only in-frame clones are kept and a portion is missing. The sample has around 940,000 clones, around three quarters seen once. Sequencing was done on a sample of memory CD4+ T cells sorted from blood. Source of these receptors: a man aged 18 to 30 in good health. Both conserved end residues are trimmed from each CDR3. The D gene is left open where the match is weak.

d_gene | j_gene | v_gene | CDR3aa
TRBD1 | TRBJ2-7 | TRBV30 | AWAEGQGPYEQY
- | TRBJ1-2 | TRBV5-1 | ASSKEENYGYT
TRBD2 | TRBJ2-1 | TRBV7-3 | ASSLGTSGGNEQF
TRBD2 | TRBJ2-7 | TRBV7-2 | ASSLGIAGGSGQGQY
- | TRBJ2-2 | TRBV5-4 | ASGRLGQKKTGELF
TRBD1 | TRBJ2-1 | TRBV29-1 | SAGQGGVVEQF
TRBD1 | TRBJ2-7 | TRBV9 | ASSAGQGAGEQY
- | TRBJ2-3 | TRBV2 | ASSLATNTQGTQY
TRBD1 | TRBJ2-7 | TRBV18 | ASSPGQGSAYEQY
TRBD2 | TRBJ2-5 | TRBV7-9 | ASSLSAGGQETQY
TRBD1 | TRBJ1-4 | TRBV5-1 | ASFAGQGAEKLF
- | TRBJ2-7 | TRBV6-5 | ASSLDGHEQY
- | TRBJ2-7 | TRBV11-1 | ASSFDLWSSYEQY
TRBD1 | TRBJ1-6 | TRBV19 | ASGGQGVHSPLH
TRBD2 | TRBJ2-3 | TRBV9 | ASSVAGAGAGTDTQY
- | TRBJ2-1 | TRBV1 | TSSQDRRVPYNEQF
- | TRBJ1-1 | TRBV7-3 | ASSLQANTEAF
TRBD1 | TRBJ2-7 | TRBV2 | ASRADRGQY
- | TRBJ1-4 | TRBV6-5 | ASRFQGSEKLF
- | TRBJ2-3 | TRBV5-4 | ASSLDRYTDTQY
- | TRBJ2-5 | TRBV30 | AWKAGETQY
TRBD1 | TRBJ2-7 | TRBV30 | AWDYRTGKSGEQY
- | TRBJ1-1 | TRBV30 | AWSLGLGNTEAF
- | TRBJ2-2 | TRBV30 | AWHRGLNTGELF
TRBD2 | TRBJ2-7 | TRBV6-1 | ASSEAVAGAHEQY
TRBD1 | TRBJ1-3 | TRBV5-1 | ASSRDSPSSGNTIY
TRBD1 | TRBJ1-1 | TRBV29-1 | SVEENRGPVNTEAF
TRBD1 | TRBJ2-7 | TRBV5-5 | ASSLVGDSRYYEQY
- | TRBJ1-1 | TRBV7-9 | ASSRGGIATGTEAF
TRBD1 | TRBJ1-2 | TRBV30 | AWMDRGRPGYT
TRBD2 | TRBJ2-3 | TRBV27 | ASSLYGRAAPTDTQY
- | TRBJ1-2 | TRBV2 | ASSGRGANYGYT
- | TRBJ2-5 | TRBV2 | ASEKGETQY
- | TRBJ2-7 | TRBV5-1 | ASSLWLGEVSYEQY
- | TRBJ1-1 | TRBV7-9 | ASSFPGTEAF
TRBD1 | TRBJ2-3 | TRBV10-3 | ATGQGGTDTQY
TRBD1 | TRBJ2-2 | TRBV5-4 | ASSLTGANTGELF
- | TRBJ2-7 | TRBV5-1 | ASIAVPPSYEQY
- | TRBJ1-1 | TRBV30 | AWKLHLGSEAF
- | TRBJ2-7 | TRBV6-5 | ASAVGAWYEQY
- | TRBJ1-1 | TRBV5-1 | ASSLWGVVNTEAF
TRBD1 | TRBJ1-4 | TRBV6-6 | ASSRDSRYNEKLF
- | TRBJ2-3 | TRBV10-2 | ASSGRGGPTDTQY
TRBD2 | TRBJ2-3 | TRBV28 | ASSLGLAGGTDTQY
TRBD1 | TRBJ1-5 | TRBV7-2 | ASSLHRGGDQPQH
- | TRBJ2-2 | TRBV10-1 | ASSPTQNTGELF